These 19 T cell receptor beta chains came from one sample sequenced in a study of shared clonotypes between healthy human individuals. Naive CD8 populations comprised CD45RO-negative cells positively selected for CCR7, excluding terminally differentiated effector memory CD45RA+ cells. This table comes from immunoSEQ multiplex PCR, and its TCRdb copy is limited to in-frame clones, with some not included. The top ten hold less than 0.35% of the sample, which has hundreds of thousands of clones, 95% to 98% seen once. The specimen was naive CD8+ T cells sorted from blood. These TCRs come from a man aged 25-45 years in good health.

The V gene is TRBV5-1, the J gene TRBJ2-3; D is ambiguous. The CDR3 loop spans 15 amino acids. The germline V gene encodes CDR1 SGHRS and CDR2 YFSETQ. Trimming left V 1 base short and J 0 bases short, with 9 bases between. The CDR3 DNA reads TGCGCCAGCAGCTTGACCGTCCGAAGCACAGATACGCAGTATTTT. This sequence encodes CASSLTVRSTDTQYF.

The chain joins TRBV14 to TRBJ2-3; D is possibly TRBD2 (5 bases). V lost 5 bases and J lost 6, with 18 bases in between. The length of the CDR3 is 15 residues. Germline CDR1 SGHDN, CDR2 FVKESK. The CDR3 loop is CASSTRSGRMDTQYF. In DNA form, the CDR3 reads TGTGCCAGCAGCACAAGGAGCGGAAGGATGGATACGCAGTATTTT.

This rearrangement joins TRBV7-9 to TRBJ2-2; no reliable D call. Germline V gene sequence: CDR1 SEHNR, CDR2 FQNEAQ (reference sequence). CDR3 length equals 13 residues. Trimming pared 5 bases from V and 5 bases from J, leaving 9 bases between. CDR3 bases: TGTGCCAGCAGCCCTACAAGTACCGGGGAGCTGTTTTTT. Translating gives CASSPTSTGELFF.

This chain uses TRBV29-1 with TRBJ2-3; 8 bases are shared with TRBD2. The CDR3 is 18 amino acids. Germline V CDR1 and CDR2: SQVTM, ANQGSEA. V shed 7 bases and J 3 bases; nucleotides not matched to a gene: 21. The CDR3, as DNA: TGCAGCGGAACAGCGGGGGTCGGGAGCGGAGCCATTACAGATACGCAGTATTTT. This encodes CSGTAGVGSGAITDTQYF.

The chain recombines TRBV7-9 with TRBJ1-2; D ambiguous. This CDR3 comprises 14 residues. V lost 5 bases and J 4 bases, leaving 14 bases between the germline ends. Germline CDR1 and CDR2: SEHNR and FQNEAQ (reference sequence). CDR3 DNA: TGTGCCAGCAGCATCGGACGCGAGGGCTATGGCTACACCTTC. It yields the protein CASSIGREGYGYTF.

CDR3 coding DNA: TGTGCCAGCAGCTACCGACAGGGGGCCTTCTACGAGCAGTACTTC. Protein product: CASSYRQGAFYEQYF. This sequence joins TRBV13 and TRBJ2-7; 10 nucleotides agree with TRBD1. This CDR3 is 15 amino acids long. V shed 4 bases and J 3 bases; nucleotides not matched to a gene: 6. Germline V lookup: CDR1 PRHDT, CDR2 FYEKMQ (reference sequence).

The gene calls are TRBV7-9 and TRBJ2-5; 8 positions match TRBD2. This CDR3 is 18 amino acids long. After removal of 1 base from V and 6 bases from J, the junction contained 16 bases not matched to a gene. CDR1 is SEHNR, CDR2 FQNEAQ, per germline (reference sequence). The CDR3 bases are TGTGCCAGCAGCTTAGATGTCCCCCTAGGGCGGGAGGTAAAGACCCAGTACTTC. Its translation is CASSLDVPLGREVKTQYF.

This clone was counted a single time. The V gene is TRBV9, the J gene TRBJ2-2, with a possible D match to TRBD1 (6 bases). Germline V lookup: CDR1 SGDLS, CDR2 YYNGEE. Trimming left V 3 bases short and J 8 bases short, with 23 bases between. The CDR3 is made up of 17 amino acids. The CDR3 here is CASSEGDPRPSLGELFF. DNA of the CDR3: TGTGCCAGCAGCGAGGGGGACCCACGGCCGAGTTTGGGGGAGCTGTTTTTT.

This rearrangement joins TRBV18 to TRBJ1-5; D not resolved. The ends were cut back, 6 bases at V and 0 bases at J, with 15 bases in the middle. CDR3 length: 16 residues. The V gene's germline CDR1 is KGHSH and CDR2 LQKENI. Written as DNA, the CDR3 is TGTGCCAGCTCCCCCAAGGACTCTCTTAGCAATCAGCCCCAGCATTTT. Amino acid sequence: CASSPKDSLSNQPQHF.

CDR3 sequence: CASSAPGEGYNEQFF. The CDR3 DNA reads as TGTGCCAGCAGCGCACCGGGAGAGGGGTACAATGAGCAGTTCTTC. The rearrangement joins TRBV9 to TRBJ2-1, with a possible D match to TRBD2 (6 bases). Between the trimmed V and J ends, which lost 3 bases and 4 bases, there was a span of 14 bases. The CDR3 loop spans 15 amino acids. CDR1 and CDR2 from the germline V gene are SGDLS and YYNGEE.

V and J are TRBV28 and TRBJ2-7; perhaps TRBD2 as D (5 bases). This CDR3 has 14 residues. With 5 bases removed from V and 5 bases from J, the gap between germline ends came to 16 bases. Germline values: CDR1 MDHEN, CDR2 SYDVKM. CDR3 in amino acids: CASSPYGVGNEQYF. The CDR3 DNA reads as TGTGCCAGCAGTCCATACGGGGTGGGGAACGAGCAGTACTTC.

The chain's CDR3 is CASSESRTENYGYTF. CDR3 coding DNA: TGCGCCAGCAGTGAGTCGAGGACTGAGAACTATGGCTACACCTTC. V is TRBV10-2 and J is TRBJ1-2, with D uncertain. Germline V CDR1 and CDR2: WSHSY, SAAADI. The germline V and J ends were trimmed by 0 bases and 2 bases, with 10 bases remaining between them. There are 15 residues in the CDR3.

The chain uses TRBV7-9 and TRBJ1-2; TRBD1 matches 7 bases. The CDR3 spans 15 residues. Trimming at V came to 5 bases and at J to 3 bases, leaving 9 bases not matched to a gene. Germline-derived CDR1 and CDR2 are SEHNR and FQNEAQ (reference sequence). The CDR3 region is CASSRNRDSHYGYTF. For the CDR3, the DNA is TGTGCCAGCAGCAGAAACCGGGACAGCCACTATGGCTACACCTTC.

The chain combines TRBV18 with TRBJ2-7; 10 bases are a match to TRBD1. Germline loops: CDR1 KGHSH, CDR2 LQKENI. The V gene end was trimmed by 3 bases and the J gene end by 4 bases; junction bases not matched to a gene: 9. The CDR3 covers 16 residues. CDR3 loop: CASSPPAGQGEYEQYF. DNA of the CDR3: TGTGCCAGCTCACCCCCGGCCGGACAGGGGGAGTACGAGCAGTACTTC. Combining the CDR3 with reference TRBV18 and TRBJ2-7 gives the whole variable domain NAGVMQNPRHLVRRRGQEARLRCSPMKGHSHVYWYRQLPEEGLKFMVYLQKENIIDESGMPKERFSAEFPKEGPSILRIQQVVRGDSAAYFCASSPPAGQGEYEQYFGPGTRLTVT.

The V and J genes are TRBV19 and TRBJ2-3; the match to TRBD2 covers 12 bases. Germline CDR1 reads LNHDA; CDR2 reads SQIVND (reference sequence). CDR3 length: 19 amino acids. J gave up 0 bases and V 6 bases, and 13 bases lay outside the gene matches. CDR3 bases: TGTGCCAGTAGCCCCCTTACTAGCGGGAGGCCAACTAGCACAGATACGCAGTATTTT. It encodes CASSPLTSGRPTSTDTQYF.

This chain uses TRBV27 with TRBJ2-1; D perhaps matches TRBD2 (6 bases). The germline V gene has CDR1 MNHEY and CDR2 SMNVEV (reference sequence). CDR3 length equals 16 residues. The V gene lost 6 bases and the J gene lost 0 bases, with 15 bases spanning the gap. The CDR3, as DNA: TGTGCCAGCAGCCGTATAGCGACTAGCTCCTACAATGAGCAGTTCTTC. This codes for CASSRIATSSYNEQFF.

The chain joins TRBV7-9 to TRBJ2-5; the match to TRBD1 covers 7 bases. The trim removed 3 bases at V and 5 bases at J, leaving 6 bases unmatched. The CDR3 spans 14 residues. Germline V gene lookup returns CDR1 SEHNR and CDR2 FQNEAQ (reference sequence). The CDR3 coding sequence is TGTGCCAGCAGCTTCTCCGGGACAGCCGAGACCCAGTACTTC. Translation gives CASSFSGTAETQYF.

The rearrangement links TRBV7-4 to TRBJ1-1, with 9 bases aligning to TRBD1. V was pared by 7 bases and J by 0 bases, with 21 bases of the junction left unmatched. The CDR3 totals 20 residues. Germline values: CDR1 SGHVT, CDR2 SQSDAQ. The CDR3 DNA sequence: TGTGCCAGCACCGAGAAATACCGGCATTGGGACAGGGACATGAACACTGAAGCTTTCTTT. Protein product: CASTEKYRHWDRDMNTEAFF.

The V and J genes are TRBV18 and TRBJ2-7; maybe TRBD2 (5 bases). The CDR3 loop spans 14 amino acids. Germline lookup yields CDR1 KGHSH and CDR2 LQKENI. Deletions cut 5 bases from V and 3 bases from J, with 14 bases between. In DNA form, the CDR3 reads TGTGCCAGCTCAGGCCGGAGGTCCTTCTACGAGCAGTACTTC. It encodes CASSGRRSFYEQYF.